The 2 T cell receptor beta chains below all came from one sample that was sequenced in a study of cytomegalovirus exposure and HLA in healthy donors. Primers: 60 Vbeta forward and 13 Jbeta reverse. The method was immunoSEQ multiplex PCR; TCRdb's version includes in-frame clones alone and lacks a portion of them. The sample shows about 200,000 clones, around 83% of them seen only once. The sequencing sample was made of PBMCs. The receptors come from a girl aged 10-17 years in good health and CMV-seronegative.

The rearrangement links TRBV18 to TRBJ1-4, with D hard to call. This CDR3 is built from 16 residues. V lost 3 bases and J 0 bases, leaving 11 bases between the germline ends. CDR1 is KGHSH, CDR2 LQKENI, per germline. The CDR3: CASSPVAGPTNEKLFF. The CDR3 DNA reads as TGTGCCAGCTCACCCGTGGCGGGCCCAACTAATGAAAAACTGTTTTTT. Full variable domain (remainder filled in from reference TRBV18 and TRBJ1-4): NAGVMQNPRHLVRRRGQEARLRCSPMKGHSHVYWYRQLPEEGLKFMVYLQKENIIDESGMPKERFSAEFPKEGPSILRIQQVVRGDSAAYFCASSPVAGPTNEKLFFGSGTQLSVL.

This clone was seen just once. This chain joins TRBV10-1 and TRBJ2-7; D might be TRBD1 (6 bases). The germline V and J ends were trimmed by 3 bases and 1 base, with 16 bases remaining between them. CDR1 WNHNN and CDR2 SYGVQD come from the germline V gene (reference sequence). There are 16 residues in the CDR3. The CDR3, as DNA: TGCGCCAGCAGTGATCGGACAGCCCAGCCTTCCTACGAGCAGTACTTC. Translating gives CASSDRTAQPSYEQYF.